This entry lists 30 T cell receptor beta chains sequenced from one sample in a study of cytomegalovirus exposure and HLA in healthy donors. Both 60 Vbeta primers and 13 Jbeta primers went into the PCR. Produced via immunoSEQ multiplex PCR; TCRdb's table is partial and in-frame only. Of around 130,000 clones listed, 55% to 75% are singletons. Sequencing was performed on PBMCs. These receptors were obtained from a human donor in good health.

By share, this clone ranks as medium-sized. This chain uses TRBV7-9 with TRBJ2-2, with TRBD1 identical over 10 bases. Germline V lookup: CDR1 SEHNR, CDR2 FQNEAQ (reference sequence). The CDR3 has 18 residues. Losses at the gene ends were 5 bases for V and 3 bases for J; bases not matched to a gene: 12. The CDR3 protein is CASSTKSSGTGDTGELFF. The CDR3 bases are TGTGCCAGCAGCACCAAGTCATCCGGGACAGGGGACACCGGGGAGCTGTTTTTT.

This sequence joins TRBV5-4 and TRBJ1-3, with a possible D match to TRBD1 (6 bases). The CDR3 contains 17 residues. Per the germline V gene, CDR1 is SGHNT and CDR2 is YYREEE (reference sequence). V shed 4 bases and J shed 0 bases, with 17 bases lying between them. The CDR3 DNA follows: TGTGCCAGCAGCGAACGAGAGGGGGTAATCTCTGGAAACACCATATATTTT. It codes for CASSEREGVISGNTIYF.

As to this clone: This CDR3 is also generated by other DNA sequences in the sample. The chain joins TRBV2 to TRBJ1-4; TRBD1 is a possible D gene (5 bases). The CDR3 totals 15 residues. Per germline, CDR1 SNHLY and CDR2 FYNNEI. Between the trimmed V and J ends, which lost 5 bases and 7 bases, there was a span of 17 bases. This CDR3 reads CASSSPQGISEKLFF. CDR3 DNA sequence: TGTGCCAGCAGTTCCCCTCAGGGTATCAGTGAAAAACTGTTTTTT.

This clone was seen just once. The chain recombines TRBV5-1 with TRBJ1-6; D may be TRBD1 (5 bases). Trimming took off 5 bases at V and 7 bases at J, with 10 bases between the two ends. This CDR3 contains 13 residues. In germline, CDR1 is SGHRS, CDR2 YFSETQ. The CDR3 sequence is CASRRQSNSPLHF. In DNA, the CDR3 is TGCGCCAGCAGGAGACAGAGCAATTCACCCCTCCACTTT. Full variable domain (missing parts from reference TRBV5-1 and TRBJ1-6): KAGVTQTPRYLIKTRGQQVTLSCSPISGHRSVSWYQQTPGQGLQFLFEYFSETQRNKGNFPGRFSGRQFSNSRSEMNVSTLELGDSALYLCASRRQSNSPLHFGNGTRLTVT.

The chain carries TRBV7-3 and TRBJ1-4, with D unresolved. Germline V gene lookup returns CDR1 SGHTA and CDR2 FQGTGA. Trimming shortened V by 5 bases and J by 3 bases, and 10 bases separated the two germline ends. There are 14 residues in the CDR3. This CDR3 is CASSPDGANEKLFF. CDR3 nucleotides: TGTGCCAGCAGCCCTGACGGGGCTAATGAAAAACTGTTTTTT.

Details on this clone: Other nucleotide sequences in the sample specify the same CDR3. The chain uses TRBV19 and TRBJ1-2; D might be TRBD1 (5 bases). Germline CDR1 and CDR2: LNHDA and SQIVND (reference sequence). There are 13 residues in the CDR3. Trimming pared 5 bases from V and 9 bases from J, leaving 16 bases between. Here the CDR3 reads CASSFRQGDSYTF. CDR3 nucleotide sequence: TGTGCCAGTAGTTTCAGGCAGGGTGATAGCTACACCTTC.

As to this clone: Other DNA sequences in this specimen translate into the identical CDR3. The chain carries TRBV7-2 and TRBJ2-3; D not certain. The V and J ends lost 8 bases and 3 bases respectively, with 6 bases between them. CDR3 length: 11 amino acids. From germline, CDR1 is SGHTA and CDR2 FQGNSA. The CDR3 DNA reads TGTGCCAGCCTGGAGACAGATACGCAGTATTTT. This translates into CASLETDTQYF.

The chain uses TRBV19 and TRBJ2-2, with D hard to call. CDR1 and CDR2 (germline): LNHDA, SQIVND (reference sequence). The CDR3 extends over 14 amino acids. The germline V and J ends were trimmed by 3 bases and 4 bases, with 9 bases remaining between them. The CDR3 protein is CASSIQPGTGELFF. Here the CDR3 DNA reads TGTGCCAGTAGTATTCAACCGGGCACCGGGGAGCTGTTTTTT.

The rearrangement joins TRBV6-1 to TRBJ1-1, with D tentatively TRBD1 (6 bases). The V end was cut by 7 bases, the J end by 8 bases, with 11 bases between. The germline V gene encodes CDR1 MNHNS and CDR2 SASEGT. The CDR3 length is 11 residues. The CDR3 nucleotides are TGTGCCAGCACCCCAGACAGGGAAGCTTTCTTT. It encodes CASTPDREAFF.

This chain joins TRBV10-2 and TRBJ2-1; D is possibly TRBD2 (5 bases). The CDR3 covers 16 residues. Germline V gene lookup returns CDR1 WSHSY and CDR2 SAAADI. V lost 8 bases, J lost 3 bases, and 20 bases lay in between. CDR3 DNA sequence: TGCGCCAGCGCCCCCACTCTAGCCGGTATCTACAATGAGCAGTTCTTC. Amino acid sequence: CASAPTLAGIYNEQFF.

As regards this clone: A read error may account for a junction end that differs from germline. The chain couples TRBV18 to TRBJ2-3; perhaps TRBD1 as D (5 bases). Germline values: CDR1 KGHSH, CDR2 LQKENI. The CDR3 length is 13 residues. CDR3 DNA: TGTGCCAGCTCTGGACAAGTCACAGATGCGCAGTATTTT. This translates into CASSGQVTDAQYF. Supplemented by reference TRBV18 and TRBJ2-3, the full variable domain reads NAGVMQNPRHLVRRRGQEARLRCSPMKGHSHVYWYRQLPEEGLKFMVYLQKENIIDESGMPKERFSAEFPKEGPSILRIQQVVRGDSAAYFCASSGQVTDAQYFGPGTRLTVL.

The gene calls are TRBV7-2 and TRBJ2-3; possible D gene TRBD2, 5 bases. Germline lookup yields CDR1 SGHTA and CDR2 FQGNSA. CDR3 length: 13 amino acids. Trimming stripped 5 bases from V and 4 bases from J, with 10 bases between. The CDR3 region has the DNA TGTGCCAGCAGCGCCTCGCGGGCAGATACGCAGTATTTT. It specifies CASSASRADTQYF. The full variable domain, in which reference TRBV7-2 and TRBJ2-3 provide the parts outside the CDR3, is GAGVSQSPSNKVTEKGKDVELRCDPISGHTALYWYRQSLGQGLEFLIYFQGNSAPDKSGLPSDRFSAERTGGSVSTLTIQRTQQEDSAVYLCASSASRADTQYFGPGTRLTVL.

This chain joins TRBV21-1 and TRBJ1-2; the table's D call TRBD1 went unverified against the DNA. TRBV21-1 represents a pseudogene. The length of the CDR3 is 14 residues. Here the CDR3 reads CASSKERQGYGYTF. The CDR3 DNA reads TGTGCCAGCAGCAAAGAGAGACAGGGTTATGGCTACACCTTC.

The chain links TRBV6-1 to TRBJ1-6, with D perhaps TRBD1 (5 bases). Trimming cost V 6 bases and J 7 bases, with 16 bases left between them. Germline V gives CDR1 MNHNS, CDR2 SASEGT. This CDR3 has 15 amino acids. The CDR3 DNA is TGTGCCAGCAGCGTTACAGGACAACCGAATTCACCCCTCCACTTT. Encoded protein: CASSVTGQPNSPLHF.

V and J are TRBV5-6 and TRBJ2-6, with D uncertain. V shed 0 bases and J shed 0 bases, with 10 bases lying between them. Germline V gives CDR1 SGHDT, CDR2 YYEEEE. The CDR3 extends over 17 amino acids. CDR3 sequence (DNA): TGTGCCAGCAGCTTGGGGAACAGACCCTCTGGGGCCAACGTCCTGACTTTC. This codes for CASSLGNRPSGANVLTF.

This chain connects TRBV2 to TRBJ1-5; 7 nucleotides align to TRBD1. Trimming took 6 bases from V and 4 from J; bases not matched to a gene: 15. This CDR3 contains 17 residues. The germline V gene has CDR1 SNHLY and CDR2 FYNNEI. The CDR3 sequence: CASSDQMFGQANQPQHF. The CDR3 DNA reads TGTGCCAGCAGCGACCAAATGTTCGGACAGGCTAATCAGCCCCAGCATTTT.

There are a few counts of this clone. This rearrangement joins TRBV11-2 to TRBJ2-7, with D maybe TRBD1 (6 bases). The CDR3 runs 13 residues. V was pared by 3 bases and J by 3 bases, with 9 bases between. The germline V gene has CDR1 SGHAT and CDR2 FQNNGV. This CDR3 is CASSLGQRYEQYF. In DNA form, the CDR3 reads TGTGCCAGCAGCTTGGGACAACGCTACGAGCAGTACTTC.

The V gene is TRBV5-4, the J gene TRBJ2-7, with 11 bases matching TRBD2. V lost 4 bases, J lost 2 bases, and 2 bases stayed unmatched. The CDR3 totals 14 residues. Germline values: CDR1 SGHNT, CDR2 YYREEE (reference sequence). CDR3 region: CASSLAGGAYEQYF. CDR3 DNA: TGTGCCAGCAGCCTAGCGGGGGGTGCCTACGAGCAGTACTTC.

The V call is TRBV7-7, the J call TRBJ2-2, with 8 bases fitting TRBD2. Germline CDR1 SSHAT, CDR2 FNYEAQ (reference sequence). This CDR3 spans 17 amino acids. The junction had 12 bases not matched to a gene; V was cut back by 4 bases and J by 5 bases. The CDR3: CASSSPIAGWETGELFF. In DNA, the CDR3 is TGTGCCAGCAGCTCCCCGATAGCGGGATGGGAGACCGGGGAGCTGTTTTTT.

This clone was seen just once. The chain has TRBV5-8 and TRBJ2-1, with 13 bases aligning to TRBD2. CDR3 length: 15 residues. Trimming removed 6 bases from V and 7 bases from J; junction bases left unmatched: 7. Per germline, CDR1 SGHTS and CDR2 YDEGEE. DNA of the CDR3: TGTGCCAGCATTAACTTACTAGCGGGAGGGAATGAGCAGTTCTTC. Translated, it gives CASINLLAGGNEQFF.

In this sample, this clone turned up a few times. The rearrangement uses TRBV29-1 and TRBJ1-1; D possibly corresponds to TRBD1 (5 bases). The germline CDR1 and CDR2 sequences are SQVTM and ANQGSEA. The V gene lost 4 bases and the J gene lost 0 bases, with 9 bases spanning the gap. The CDR3 is 13 residues long. The CDR3 bases are TGCAGCGTTGGACAGCTTATGAACACTGAAGCTTTCTTT. This codes for CSVGQLMNTEAFF.

This chain connects TRBV14 to TRBJ2-3, with D maybe TRBD2 (6 bases). V dropped 1 base and J dropped 1 base, with 18 bases sitting between them. The CDR3 is 18 residues long. Germline loops: CDR1 SGHDN, CDR2 FVKESK. This CDR3 reads CASSQVPGEYRGTDTQYF. The CDR3 DNA sequence: TGTGCCAGCAGCCAAGTCCCGGGGGAGTATCGAGGCACAGATACGCAGTATTTT.

This clone was counted a few times. The CDR3 spells CASRIGTGSNEQFF. The DNA of the CDR3 is TGTGCCAGCAGAATAGGGACAGGGAGTAATGAGCAGTTCTTC. This chain uses TRBV6-5 with TRBJ2-1; TRBD1 matches at 9 bases. Germline-derived CDR1 and CDR2 are MNHEY and SVGAGI. Losses at the gene ends were 6 bases for V and 7 bases for J; bases not matched to a gene: 7. The CDR3 has 14 residues.

DNA for the CDR3: TGTGCCAGCAGTCGGACAGGGTATAGGGTTCAGTACTTC. Translated, it gives CASSRTGYRVQYF. V is TRBV14 and J is TRBJ2-4; 8 bases agree with TRBD1. V trimming: 6 bases; J trimming: 11 bases; junction bases outside the gene matches: 9. CDR1 is SGHDN and CDR2 is FVKESK in the germline V gene. This CDR3 has 13 amino acids.

V usage is TRBV19 and J usage is TRBJ1-1; D is undetermined. The ends were cut back, 4 bases at V and 8 bases at J, with 8 bases in the middle. From germline, CDR1 is LNHDA and CDR2 SQIVND (reference sequence). The CDR3 covers 11 residues. The chain's CDR3 is CASSSRSEAFF. The DNA for the CDR3 is TGTGCCAGTAGTAGTCGGTCCGAAGCTTTCTTT. Looking up the rest from reference TRBV19 and TRBJ1-1 gives the full variable domain: DGGITQSPKYLFRKEGQNVTLSCEQNLNHDAMYWYRQDPGQGLRLIYYSQIVNDFQKGDIAEGYSVSREKKESFPLTVTSAQKNPTAFYLCASSSRSEAFFGQGTRLTVV.

This clone was picked up a small number of times. The chain joins TRBV6-5 to TRBJ2-1; 7 positions agree with TRBD2. The CDR3 is 15 amino acids. V shed 0 bases and J 10 bases; nucleotides not matched to a gene: 9. Germline values: CDR1 MNHEY, CDR2 SVGAGI. The CDR3 here is CASSYSTSGAPEQFF. CDR3 nucleotide sequence: TGTGCCAGCAGTTACTCGACGAGCGGGGCACCCGAGCAGTTCTTC.

This CDR3 is CASSLRLNSGRIGAGELFF. CDR3 sequence (DNA): TGTGCCAGCAGCTTACGTCTTAATAGCGGGAGAATTGGGGCCGGGGAGCTGTTTTTT. The genes are TRBV7-2 and TRBJ2-2; 9 positions match TRBD2. The junction had 16 bases not matched to a gene; V was cut back by 2 bases and J by 6 bases. The germline V gene encodes CDR1 SGHTA and CDR2 FQGNSA. The CDR3 consists of 19 residues.

This chain uses TRBV7-8 with TRBJ1-5, with 9 bases aligning to TRBD1. CDR3 length: 18 residues. V lost 5 bases, J lost 0 bases, and 11 bases stayed unmatched. Germline CDR1 SGHVS, CDR2 FQNEAQ. CDR3 in amino acids: CASSVDRDRVYSNQPQHF. The CDR3, as DNA: TGTGCCAGCAGCGTAGACCGGGACAGGGTATATAGCAATCAGCCCCAGCATTTT.

J is TRBJ2-7 and V is TRBV10-3, with no clear D. Per germline, CDR1 ENHRY and CDR2 SYGVKD. V lost 3 bases, J lost 3 bases, and 12 bases lay in between. The CDR3 spans 14 residues. The CDR3: CAISDDGANYEQYF. As DNA, the CDR3 is TGTGCCATCAGTGACGATGGAGCCAACTACGAGCAGTACTTC.

This chain links TRBV6-4 with TRBJ2-3; 8 bases fit TRBD2. Trimming removed 4 bases from V and 1 base from J; junction bases left unmatched: 7. The CDR3 contains 16 residues. Germline assignment: CDR1 MRHNA and CDR2 SNTAGT. DNA of the CDR3: TGTGCCAGCAGTGCTTCTTCGGGGGGGGGCACAGATACGCAGTATTTT. Translated: CASSASSGGGTDTQYF.